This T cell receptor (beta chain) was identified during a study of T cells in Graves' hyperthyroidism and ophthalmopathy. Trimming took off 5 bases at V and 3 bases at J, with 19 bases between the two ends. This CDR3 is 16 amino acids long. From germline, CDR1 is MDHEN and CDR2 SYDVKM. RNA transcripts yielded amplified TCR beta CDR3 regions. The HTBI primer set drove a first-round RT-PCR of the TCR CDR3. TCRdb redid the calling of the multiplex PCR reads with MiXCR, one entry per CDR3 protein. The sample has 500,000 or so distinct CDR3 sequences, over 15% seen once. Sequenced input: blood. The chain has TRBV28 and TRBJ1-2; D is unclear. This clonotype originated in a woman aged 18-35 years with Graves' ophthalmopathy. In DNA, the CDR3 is TGTGCCAGCAGTGAACGGGTAGGTGCTAGCGACTATGGCTACACCTTC. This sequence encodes CASSERVGASDYGYTF.